These 9 T cell receptor beta chains originate from one sample sequenced in a study of T cell repertoires in cytomegalovirus infection. TCRdb independently ran MiXCR on the reads; one entry per CDR3 protein. The sample records around 530,000 distinct CDR3 sequences, 26% being singletons. The material sequenced was PBMCs. The receptors were gathered from a human donor in good health (CMV status not recorded). Some clones in this sample may be carry-over from other donors' samples.

V gene TRBV7-9 combines with J gene TRBJ2-7, with D possibly matching TRBD2 (6 bases). Germline-derived CDR1 and CDR2 are SEHNR and FQNEAQ (reference sequence). The germline V and J ends were trimmed by 5 bases and 3 bases, with 8 bases remaining between them. The CDR3 is made up of 12 amino acids. DNA for the CDR3: TGTGCCAGCAGCCGCGGGGTCTACGAGCAGTACTTC. It codes for CASSRGVYEQYF.

This clonotype was counted only a few times. The genes are TRBV12-3 or TRBV12-4 and TRBJ1-3; possibly TRBD1 for D (5 bases). Trimming removed 1 base from V and 0 bases from J, with 10 bases in between. This CDR3 region has 16 residues. The CDR3 DNA follows: TGTGCCAGCAGTTTAGAATCGGGACCCTCTGGAAACACCATATATTTT. It encodes CASSLESGPSGNTIYF.

This clonotype has more than one count but fewer than ten. This chain connects TRBV12-5 to TRBJ2-4, with 7 bases that match TRBD1. CDR1 and CDR2 (germline): LGHNT, FRNRAP. V lost 6 bases to trimming and J lost 1 base; unmatched junction nucleotides: 12. The CDR3 extends over 17 amino acids. The CDR3 loop is CASGQTGAAEAKNIQYF. The CDR3 region has the DNA TGTGCTAGTGGGCAAACAGGGGCCGCGGAGGCCAAAAACATTCAGTACTTC.

This clonotype was seen many times. This rearrangement joins TRBV11-2 to TRBJ2-5, with 13 bases lining up with TRBD2. The ends lost 4 bases at V and 5 bases at J; junction bases unmatched: 7. Germline CDR1 SGHAT, CDR2 FQNNGV. This CDR3 comprises 16 residues. DNA of the CDR3: TGTGCCAGCAGCTGGGGACTAGCGGGATCCGGGGAGACCCAGTACTTC. It specifies CASSWGLAGSGETQYF.

This chain connects TRBV5-1 to TRBJ2-7, with D hard to call. The CDR3 length is 14 residues. CDR1 SGHRS and CDR2 YFSETQ come from the germline V gene. V lost 0 bases, J lost 5 bases, and 12 bases lay in between. DNA of the CDR3: TGCGCCAGCAGCTTGGCGGCCTCTAGGGACGAGCAGTACTTC. Translation: CASSLAASRDEQYF.

This clonotype was picked up one time. V gene TRBV6-5 combines with J gene TRBJ2-7; D uncertain. Between the trimmed V and J ends, which lost 6 bases and 2 bases, there was a span of 20 bases. CDR3 length: 16 residues. Looked up from germline, CDR1 is MNHEY and CDR2 is SVGAGI. CDR3 in DNA: TGTGCCAGCAGCCCAAACGCGTGGGCCCGCCCCTACGAGCAGTACGTC. Translation gives CASSPNAWARPYEQYV.

The chain is built from TRBV7-6 and TRBJ2-1; weak D call: TRBD1 (5 bases). CDR3 length: 16 residues. Trimming removed 4 bases at V and 5 bases at J, with 18 bases between. Germline V CDR1 and CDR2: SGHVS, FNYEAQ. CDR3 sequence: CASSYRTALLDNEQFF. The CDR3 DNA reads as TGTGCCAGCAGCTACAGGACCGCGTTATTAGACAATGAGCAGTTCTTC.

The J gene is TRBJ2-1, the V gene TRBV11-2; 13 bases agree with TRBD2. The CDR3 has 17 residues. CDR1 SGHAT and CDR2 FQNNGV come from the germline V gene. Trimming removed 7 bases from V and 4 bases from J; junction bases left unmatched: 10. CDR3 protein: CASNLRLAGGLYNEQFF. The DNA of the CDR3 is TGTGCCAGCAACCTTAGACTAGCGGGAGGTCTTTACAATGAGCAGTTCTTC.

The CDR3 bases are TGTGCCAGCAGCTTCGCACAGGGGAGTAGTGAAAAACTGTTTTTT. This encodes CASSFAQGSSEKLFF. This rearrangement joins TRBV7-9 to TRBJ1-4, with TRBD1 identical over 7 bases. V gave up 3 bases and J gave up 7 bases; unmatched junction bases: 8. The CDR3 sequence is 15 residues long. The germline V gene has CDR1 SEHNR and CDR2 FQNEAQ (reference sequence).